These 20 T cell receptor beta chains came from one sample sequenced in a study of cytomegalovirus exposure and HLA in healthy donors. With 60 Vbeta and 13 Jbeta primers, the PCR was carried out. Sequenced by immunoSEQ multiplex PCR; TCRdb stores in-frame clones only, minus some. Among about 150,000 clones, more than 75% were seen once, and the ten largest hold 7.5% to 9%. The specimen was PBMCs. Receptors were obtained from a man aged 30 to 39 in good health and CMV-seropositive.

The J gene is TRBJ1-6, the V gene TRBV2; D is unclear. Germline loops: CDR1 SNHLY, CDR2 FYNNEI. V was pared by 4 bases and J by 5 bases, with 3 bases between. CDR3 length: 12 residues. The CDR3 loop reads CASSVNNSPLHF. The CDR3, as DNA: TGTGCCAGCAGTGTAAATAATTCACCCCTCCACTTT. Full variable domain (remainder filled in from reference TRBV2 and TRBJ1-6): EPEVTQTPSHQVTQMGQEVILRCVPISNHLYFYWYRQILGQKVEFLVSFYNNEISEKSEIFDDQFSVERPDGSNFTLKIRSTKLEDSAMYFCASSVNNSPLHFGNGTRLTVT.

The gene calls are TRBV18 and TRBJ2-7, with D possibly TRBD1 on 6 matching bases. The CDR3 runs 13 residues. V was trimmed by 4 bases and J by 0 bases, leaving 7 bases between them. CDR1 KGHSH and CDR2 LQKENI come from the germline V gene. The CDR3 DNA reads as TGTGCCAGCTCACGGGACATCTCCTACGAGCAGTACTTC. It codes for CASSRDISYEQYF.

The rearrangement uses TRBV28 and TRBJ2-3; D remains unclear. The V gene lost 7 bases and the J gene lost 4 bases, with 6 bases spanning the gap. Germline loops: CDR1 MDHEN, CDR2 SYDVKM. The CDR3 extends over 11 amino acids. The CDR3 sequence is CASTTADTQYF. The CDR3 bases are TGTGCCAGCACCACGGCAGATACGCAGTATTTT. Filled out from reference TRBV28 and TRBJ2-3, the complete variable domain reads DVKVTQSSRYLVKRTGEKVFLECVQDMDHENMFWYRQDPGLGLRLIYFSYDVKMKEKGDIPEGYSVSREKKERFSLILESASTNQTSMYLCASTTADTQYFGPGTRLTVL.

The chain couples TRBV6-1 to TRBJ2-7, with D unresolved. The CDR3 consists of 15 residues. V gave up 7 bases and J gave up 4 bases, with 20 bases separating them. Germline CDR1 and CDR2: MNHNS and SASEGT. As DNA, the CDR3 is TGTGCCAGCATCGACACGTATTTTGGTTGGTACGAGCAGTACTTC. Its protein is CASIDTYFGWYEQYF.

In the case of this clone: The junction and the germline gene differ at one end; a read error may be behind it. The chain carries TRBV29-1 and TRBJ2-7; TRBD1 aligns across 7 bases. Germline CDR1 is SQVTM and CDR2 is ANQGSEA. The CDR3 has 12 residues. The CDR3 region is CSVEADRDEQYF. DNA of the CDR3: TGCAGCGTCGAAGCAGACAGGGACGAGCAGTACTTC.

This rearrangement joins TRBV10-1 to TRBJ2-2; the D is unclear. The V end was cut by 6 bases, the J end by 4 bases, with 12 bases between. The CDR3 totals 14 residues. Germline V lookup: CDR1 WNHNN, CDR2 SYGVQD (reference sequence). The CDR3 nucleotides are TGCGCCAGCAGAGCCGACTCCTCCACCGGGGAGCTGTTTTTT. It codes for CASRADSSTGELFF.

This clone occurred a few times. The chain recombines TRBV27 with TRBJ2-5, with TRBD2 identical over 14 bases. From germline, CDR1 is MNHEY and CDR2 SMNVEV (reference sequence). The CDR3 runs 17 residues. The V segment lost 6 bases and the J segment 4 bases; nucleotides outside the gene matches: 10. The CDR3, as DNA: TGTGCCAGCAGCAGGGGACTAGCGGGAGTAGTTAGAGAGACCCAGTACTTC. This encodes CASSRGLAGVVRETQYF.

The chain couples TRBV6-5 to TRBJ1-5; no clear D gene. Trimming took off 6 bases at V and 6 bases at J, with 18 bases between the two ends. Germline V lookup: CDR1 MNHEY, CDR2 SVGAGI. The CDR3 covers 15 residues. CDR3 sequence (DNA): TGTGCCAGCAGCCATTCAGGCAGTTTAGGTCAGCCCCAGCATTTT. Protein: CASSHSGSLGQPQHF.

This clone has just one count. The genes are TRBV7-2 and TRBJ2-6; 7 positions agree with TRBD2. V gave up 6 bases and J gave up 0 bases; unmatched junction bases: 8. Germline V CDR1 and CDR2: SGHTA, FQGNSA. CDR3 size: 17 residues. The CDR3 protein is CASSWGGVNSGANVLTF. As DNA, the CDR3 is TGTGCCAGCAGTTGGGGGGGAGTGAACTCTGGGGCCAACGTCCTGACTTTC.

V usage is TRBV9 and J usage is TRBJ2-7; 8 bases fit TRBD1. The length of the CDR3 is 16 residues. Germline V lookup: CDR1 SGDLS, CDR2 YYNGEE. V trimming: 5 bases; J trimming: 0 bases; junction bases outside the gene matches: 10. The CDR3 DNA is TGTGCCAGCAGTGAGACAGGGGCCTTGAGCTCCTACGAGCAGTACTTC. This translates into CASSETGALSSYEQYF. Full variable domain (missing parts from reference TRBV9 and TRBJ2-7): DSGVTQTPKHLITATGQRVTLRCSPRSGDLSVYWYQQSLDQGLQFLIQYYNGEERAKGNILERFSAQQFPDLHSELNLSSLELGDSALYFCASSETGALSSYEQYFGPGTRLTVT.

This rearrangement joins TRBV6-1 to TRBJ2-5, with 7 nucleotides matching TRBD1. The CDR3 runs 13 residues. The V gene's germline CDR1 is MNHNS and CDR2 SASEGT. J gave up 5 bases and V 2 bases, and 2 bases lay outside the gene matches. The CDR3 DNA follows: TGTGCCAGCAGTGAATTCAGGGGGGAGACCCAGTACTTC. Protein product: CASSEFRGETQYF.

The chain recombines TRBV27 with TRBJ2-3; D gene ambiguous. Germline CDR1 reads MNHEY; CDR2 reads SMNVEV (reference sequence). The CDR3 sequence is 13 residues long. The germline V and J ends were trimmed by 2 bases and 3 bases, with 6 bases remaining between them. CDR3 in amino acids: CASSLVRTDTQYF. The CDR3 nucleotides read TGTGCCAGCAGTTTAGTGAGGACAGATACGCAGTATTTT.

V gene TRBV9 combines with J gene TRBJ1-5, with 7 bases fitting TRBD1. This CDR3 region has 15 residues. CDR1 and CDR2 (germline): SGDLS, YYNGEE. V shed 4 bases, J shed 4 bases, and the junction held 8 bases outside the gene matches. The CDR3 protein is CASSRQGTQNQPQHF. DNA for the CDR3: TGTGCCAGCAGCCGACAGGGTACCCAAAATCAGCCCCAGCATTTT.

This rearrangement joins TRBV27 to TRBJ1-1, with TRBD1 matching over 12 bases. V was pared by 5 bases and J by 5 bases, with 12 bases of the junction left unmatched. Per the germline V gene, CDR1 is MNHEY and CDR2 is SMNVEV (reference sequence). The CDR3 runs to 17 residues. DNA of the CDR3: TGTGCCAGCAGTCCTCCTCCGGGACAGGGGGCGCATACTGAAGCTTTCTTT. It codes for CASSPPPGQGAHTEAFF.

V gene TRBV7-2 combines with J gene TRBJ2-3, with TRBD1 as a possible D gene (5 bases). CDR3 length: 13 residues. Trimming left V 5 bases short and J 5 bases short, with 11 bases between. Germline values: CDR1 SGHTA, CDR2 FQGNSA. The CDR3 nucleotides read TGTGCCAGCAGCGGGGCGTCGAAAGATACGCAGTATTTT. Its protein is CASSGASKDTQYF.

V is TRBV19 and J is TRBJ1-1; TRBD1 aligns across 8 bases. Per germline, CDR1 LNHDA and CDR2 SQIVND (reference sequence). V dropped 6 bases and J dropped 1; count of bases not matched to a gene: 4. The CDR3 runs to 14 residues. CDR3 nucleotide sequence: TGTGCCAGTAGGGACAGGGCTAAGAACACTGAAGCTTTCTTT. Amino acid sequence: CASRDRAKNTEAFF.

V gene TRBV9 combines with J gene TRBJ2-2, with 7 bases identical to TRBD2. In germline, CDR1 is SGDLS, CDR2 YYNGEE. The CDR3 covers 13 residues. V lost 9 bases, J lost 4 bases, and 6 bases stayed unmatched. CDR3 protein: CATSGGGTGELFF. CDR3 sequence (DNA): TGTGCCACCTCGGGGGGAGGCACCGGGGAGCTGTTTTTT.

The CDR3: CASSLDMNTEAFF. In DNA, the CDR3 is TGTGCCAGCAGCTTGGATATGAACACTGAAGCTTTCTTT. The V call is TRBV5-4, the J call TRBJ1-1; D is ambiguous. V shed 0 bases and J shed 0 bases, with 3 bases lying between them. This CDR3 region has 13 residues. Germline values: CDR1 SGHNT, CDR2 YYREEE (reference sequence).

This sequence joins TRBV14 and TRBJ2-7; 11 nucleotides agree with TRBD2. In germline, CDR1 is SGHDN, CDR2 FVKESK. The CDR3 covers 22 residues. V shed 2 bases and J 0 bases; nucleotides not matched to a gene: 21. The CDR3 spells CASSQLWTVGLAGANPSYEQYF. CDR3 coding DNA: TGTGCCAGCAGCCAACTTTGGACTGTAGGACTAGCGGGCGCGAATCCCTCCTACGAGCAGTACTTC.

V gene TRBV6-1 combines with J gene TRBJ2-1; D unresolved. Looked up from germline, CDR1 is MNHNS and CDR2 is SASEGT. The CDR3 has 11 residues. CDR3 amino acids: CGVPTYNEQFF. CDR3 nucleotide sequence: TGTGGCGTTCCGACCTACAATGAGCAGTTCTTC.